A selection of T cell receptor beta chains follows, all from one sample in a study of OX40 agonist ivuxolimab in advanced cancers. Profiled with immunoSEQ multiplex PCR; TCRdb holds only in-frame clones, not every one. The profile shows tens of thousands of clones, around nine tenths of them singletons. Sequenced material: CD4+ or CD8+ T cells sorted from blood, taken in a trial of the OX40 agonist ivuxolimab. The receptor set was obtained from an adult with an advanced solid tumor such as melanoma, head and neck, liver or kidney cancer. Each CDR3 is given with its conserved first and last residue. A D gene is named only where the DNA matches it firmly. Some rows have no size entry. The others give once, few or many, or a class for an expanded clone.

TRBJ1-1 TRBD1 TRBV7-9 NA TGTGCCAGCAGCTCGGGACAGGGGAACACTGAAGCTTTCTTT CASSSGQGNTEAFF
TRBJ2-5 NA TRBV2 NA TGTGCCAGCAGTGAATTGGAAGAGACCCAGTACTTC CASSELEETQYF
TRBJ1-6 NA TRBV4-3 NA TGCGCCAGCAGCCAAGATACGGGGTCCGAGCATTCACCCCTCCACTTT CASSQDTGSEHSPLHF
TRBJ2-5 NA TRBV7-9 NA TGTGCCAGCAGCCATGAAGAGACCCAGTACTTC CASSHEETQYF
TRBJ2-3 NA TRBV9 NA TGTGCCAGCAGCGTAGAGGGACGATCCACAGATACGCAGTATTTT CASSVEGRSTDTQYF
TRBJ2-1 NA TRBV4-2 NA TGTGCCAGCAGCCAATTGACGGAAGGGTCGGTCGATGAGCAGTTCTTC CASSQLTEGSVDEQFF
TRBJ2-3 NA TRBV29-1 NA TGCAGCGCCGCGACAGGAGCCACAGATACGCAGTATTTT CSAATGATDTQYF
TRBJ1-4 NA TRBV2 NA TGTGCCAACCGGCGGGAGGGAGAAAAACTGTTTTTT CANRREGEKLFF
TRBJ1-2 NA TRBV11-2 NA TGTGCCAGCAGCTTAAGCCAGGGTTCTTTTGGCTACACCTTC CASSLSQGSFGYTF
TRBJ1-3 NA TRBV7-3 NA TGTGCCAGCAGCCCAACAGGCGATATTGGAAACACCATATATTTT CASSPTGDIGNTIYF
TRBJ1-1 NA TRBV19 NA TGTGCCAGTAGTCCGGCCACTGGCGGTGAAGCTTTCTTT CASSPATGGEAFF
TRBJ1-5 NA TRBV7-2 NA TGTGCCAGCAGCCCGCAGTCCTCTAATCAGCCCCAGCATTTT CASSPQSSNQPQHF
TRBJ2-5 TRBD2 TRBV7-3 NA TGTGCCAGCAGCACGCCCGGACTAGCGGGGGGAAAGACCCAGTACTTC CASSTPGLAGGKTQYF
TRBJ1-4 NA TRBV5-1 NA TGCGCCAGCAGCTTGAACGGTTTGGGCGGGGAATCAGGAAAACTGTTTTTT CASSLNGLGGESGKLFF
TRBJ2-1 NA TRBV10-3 NA TGTGCCATCAGTGAGTCCTCCGGCCGCCGTGGGAACAATGAGCAGTTCTTC CAISESSGRRGNNEQFF
TRBJ1-5 NA TRBV27 once TGTGCCAGCAGGCTTATACGGCAGGGAAATCAGCCCCAGCATTTT CASRLIRQGNQPQHF
TRBJ1-5 NA TRBV28 once TGTGCCAGCAGGGTAGCGACAGATGATCAGCCCCAGCATTTT CASRVATDDQPQHF
TRBJ2-7 NA TRBV5-1 NA TGCGCCAGCAGCTTCGGCAGGGGCCCCGCTTACGAGCAGTACTTC CASSFGRGPAYEQYF
TRBJ1-6 TRBD1 TRBV5-1 few TGCGCCAGCAGCCGGACAGGGGACGATTCACCCCTCCACTTT CASSRTGDDSPLHF
TRBJ1-3 TRBD1 TRBV4-3 NA TGCGCCAGCAGCCTTCTTGCGGGACAGGGGGCGGACACCATATATTTT CASSLLAGQGADTIYF
TRBJ1-4 TRBD1 TRBV10-3 NA TGTGCCATCAGTGAGTCGACAGGGAGTGGAGAAAAACTGTTTTTT CAISESTGSGEKLFF
TRBJ2-7 NA TRBV18 NA TGTGCCAGCTCAACCCAGGGCGAGACCCTCGAGCAGTACTTC CASSTQGETLEQYF
TRBJ2-3 TRBD2 TRBV29-1 NA TGCAGCGTTGGTCAGCTAGCGGGGGCCGGGCAGTATTTT CSVGQLAGAGQYF
TRBJ1-2 NA TRBV7-2 few TGTGCCAGCAGGTTGACCGGGGTTAACTATGGCTACACCTTC CASRLTGVNYGYTF
TRBJ1-1 NA TRBV2 NA TGTGCCAGCTTGGGACCGACCTTACTCATCATGAACACTGAAGCTTTCTTT CASLGPTLLIMNTEAFF
TRBJ1-2 NA TRBV18 NA TGTGCCAGCTCGTTCGAGACAGGCGGACAGTATGGCTACACCTTC CASSFETGGQYGYTF
TRBJ2-2 TRBD1 TRBV5-1 NA TGCGCCAGCAGCGCCGGGACAGGGACCGGGGAGCTGTTTTTT CASSAGTGTGELFF
TRBJ1-2 NA TRBV6-5 NA TGTGCCAGCAGTTACTCGACGGGGATGGGAGGCTACACCTTC CASSYSTGMGGYTF
TRBJ2-1 NA TRBV21-1 NA TGTGCCAGCAGCAAAGTAGAACTAGCGGGGGATTTTTCGAGCTCCTACAATGAGCAGTTCTTC CASSKVELAGDFSSSYNEQFF
TRBJ1-4 NA TRBV29-1 once TGCAGCGTTGAATCAGGACTTAATGAAAAACTGTTTTTT CSVESGLNEKLFF
TRBJ2-1 NA TRBV25-1 NA TGTGCCAGCAGTGACGGTCTAGGTCTCTTCAATGAGCAGTTCTTC CASSDGLGLFNEQFF
TRBJ1-6 NA TRBV5-6 NA TGTGCCAGCAGCTTGGTTGGTTCACCCCTCCACTTT CASSLVGSPLHF
TRBJ1-1 TRBD1 TRBV28 NA TGTGCCAGCGGAAACAGGGGGAACACTGAAGCTTTCTTT CASGNRGNTEAFF
TRBJ2-5 TRBD2 TRBV11-2 NA TGTGCCAGCAGCTTAGGGTCTAGCGGGGGAGGGGAGACCCAGTACTTC CASSLGSSGGGETQYF
TRBJ2-5 NA TRBV18 NA TGTGCCAGCTCACCACAGGAGACCCAGTACTTC CASSPQETQYF
TRBJ1-2 NA TRBV28 NA TGTGCCAGCAGTCGGGGACCGCACTATGGCTACACCTTC CASSRGPHYGYTF